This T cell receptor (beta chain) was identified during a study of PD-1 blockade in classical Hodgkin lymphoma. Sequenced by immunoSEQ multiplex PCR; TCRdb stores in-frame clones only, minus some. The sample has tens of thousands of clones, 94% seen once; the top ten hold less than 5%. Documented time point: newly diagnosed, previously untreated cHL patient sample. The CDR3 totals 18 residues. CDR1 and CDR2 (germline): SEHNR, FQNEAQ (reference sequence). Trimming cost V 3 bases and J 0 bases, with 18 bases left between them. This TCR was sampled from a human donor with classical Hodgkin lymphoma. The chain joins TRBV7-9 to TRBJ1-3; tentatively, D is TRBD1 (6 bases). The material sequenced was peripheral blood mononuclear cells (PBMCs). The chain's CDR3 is CASSFRPGELLSGNTIYF. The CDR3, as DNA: TGTGCCAGCAGCTTTCGGCCAGGGGAACTGCTCTCTGGAAACACCATATATTTT.